The 12 T cell receptor beta chains in this list originate from one sample, sequenced in a study of response to subunit inactivated influenza vaccine. TCRdb passed the RT-PCR reads through MiXCR, listing each CDR3 protein once. This sample has about 780,000 distinct CDR3 sequences, with roughly 18% found just once. The source material was PBMCs from blood, sampled more than 4 days after vaccination. These receptors originate from a man in his forties or fifties who received an inactivated influenza vaccine.

This clonotype was seen more than once but under ten times. In DNA, the CDR3 is TGTGCCAGCAGAAGGACAGGGGGAGGTACCGGGGAGCTGTTTTTT. As protein: CASRRTGGGTGELFF. The rearrangement joins TRBV12-3 or TRBV12-4 to TRBJ2-2; 10 bases map to TRBD1. J gave up 5 bases and V 6 bases, and 6 bases lay outside the gene matches. The CDR3 is 15 amino acids.

This clonotype was seen many times. This chain links TRBV25-1 with TRBJ1-3; tentative D call: TRBD1 (6 bases). V shed 6 bases and J shed 2 bases, with 14 bases lying between them. The CDR3 loop spans 15 amino acids. Germline V gene sequence: CDR1 MGHDK, CDR2 SYGVNS. The CDR3 DNA sequence: TGTGCCAGCAGGGACAGCTACATCCCTGGAAACACCATATATTTT. It encodes CASRDSYIPGNTIYF.

This rearrangement joins TRBV20-1 to TRBJ2-2, with D tentatively TRBD2 (6 bases). Per the germline V gene, CDR1 is DFQATT and CDR2 is SNEGSKA (reference sequence). Trimming took off 0 bases at V and 2 bases at J, with 7 bases between the two ends. The CDR3 spans 14 residues. The CDR3 bases are TGCAGTGCTAGAGACGGGAGAAACACCGGGGAGCTGTTTTTT. Protein sequence: CSARDGRNTGELFF.

This clonotype turned up a few times. The chain employs TRBV20-1 and TRBJ1-1, with a possible D match to TRBD1 (5 bases). The CDR3 runs to 14 residues. CDR1 is DFQATT, CDR2 SNEGSKA, per germline (reference sequence). Trimming pared 8 bases from V and 0 bases from J, leaving 16 bases between. CDR3 protein: CSSHRGGLNTEAFF. For the CDR3, the DNA is TGCAGTTCTCACCGCGGGGGATTGAACACTGAAGCTTTCTTT.

V usage is TRBV20-1 and J usage is TRBJ2-5; D gene unclear. V lost 3 bases to trimming and J lost 5 bases, with 16 bases between them. The CDR3 consists of 14 residues. CDR1 and CDR2 (germline): DFQATT, SNEGSKA (reference sequence). CDR3 nucleotides: TGCAGTGCTAGTTCCCAGGATCGGTGGGAGACCCAGTACTTC. Its translation: CSASSQDRWETQYF.

This clonotype occurred many times. This sequence joins TRBV5-1 and TRBJ2-3; the match to TRBD2 covers 12 bases. The CDR3 length is 16 residues. Per germline, CDR1 SGHRS and CDR2 YFSETQ. Unmatched junction bases numbered 5, after V lost 4 bases and J lost 2 bases. This CDR3 reads CASSPRTSGVTDTQYF. The CDR3 coding sequence is TGCGCCAGCAGCCCACGGACTAGCGGGGTCACAGATACGCAGTATTTT. Looking up the rest from reference TRBV5-1 and TRBJ2-3 gives the full variable domain: KAGVTQTPRYLIKTRGQQVTLSCSPISGHRSVSWYQQTPGQGLQFLFEYFSETQRNKGNFPGRFSGRQFSNSRSEMNVSTLELGDSALYLCASSPRTSGVTDTQYFGPGTRLTVL.

The chain has TRBV7-9 and TRBJ1-4; no firm D call. The germline CDR1 and CDR2 sequences are SEHNR and FQNEAQ (reference sequence). V lost 4 bases, J lost 10 bases, and 7 bases lay in between. This CDR3 contains 11 residues. The CDR3 protein is CASSSSGKLFF. The CDR3 bases are TGTGCCAGCAGCTCCAGTGGAAAACTGTTTTTT.

A few counts support this clonotype. The chain recombines TRBV6-6 with TRBJ1-5, with unresolved D. V was cut by 6 bases and J by 1 base, with 4 bases left in between. The germline CDR1 and CDR2 sequences are MNHNY and SVGAGI (reference sequence). The CDR3 runs to 12 residues. CDR3 in DNA: TGTGCCAGCAGGGTAAGCAATCAGCCCCAGCATTTT. Its translation: CASRVSNQPQHF.

In the case of this clonotype: Lacking the conserved final phenylalanine or tryptophan, this CDR3 likely reflects a read error. The V call is TRBV20-1, the J call TRBJ2-7; 8 nucleotides line up with TRBD1. Germline V gene data show CDR1 as DFQATT and CDR2 as SNEGSKA (reference sequence). The CDR3 has 15 amino acids. V was pared by 2 bases and J by 7 bases, with 13 bases of the junction left unmatched. The CDR3 DNA is TGCAGTGCTAGACGGTCCGACAGGGGCTCGGGGGAGCAGTACTTA. Its protein product is CSARRSDRGSGEQYL.

This clonotype showed up just a few times. The rearrangement links TRBV6-1 to TRBJ2-1, with 9 bases matching TRBD1. In germline, CDR1 is MNHNS, CDR2 SASEGT. This CDR3 contains 16 residues. V lost 7 bases and J lost 10; bases outside the gene matches: 17. The CDR3 nucleotides are TGTGCCAGCAACCTACATGGGACAGGGAATGCGGCGGAGCAGTTCTTC. It yields the protein CASNLHGTGNAAEQFF.

The gene calls are TRBV7-2 and TRBJ2-3; D call uncertain. Germline CDR1 reads SGHTA; CDR2 reads FQGNSA. Deletions cut 5 bases from V and 9 bases from J, with 15 bases between. There are 13 residues in the CDR3. CDR3 sequence: CASSRESWLTQYF. The CDR3 DNA reads TGTGCCAGCAGCAGGGAATCCTGGCTAACGCAGTATTTT.

This clonotype was seen at least ten times. The chain joins TRBV12-3 or TRBV12-4 to TRBJ2-1; 8 bases map to TRBD1. V dropped 5 bases and J dropped 7; count of bases not matched to a gene: 10. The CDR3 totals 15 residues. CDR3 sequence: CASSPRRTGRNEQFF. The CDR3 region has the DNA TGTGCCAGCAGTCCGAGGAGGACAGGGCGGAATGAGCAGTTCTTC.